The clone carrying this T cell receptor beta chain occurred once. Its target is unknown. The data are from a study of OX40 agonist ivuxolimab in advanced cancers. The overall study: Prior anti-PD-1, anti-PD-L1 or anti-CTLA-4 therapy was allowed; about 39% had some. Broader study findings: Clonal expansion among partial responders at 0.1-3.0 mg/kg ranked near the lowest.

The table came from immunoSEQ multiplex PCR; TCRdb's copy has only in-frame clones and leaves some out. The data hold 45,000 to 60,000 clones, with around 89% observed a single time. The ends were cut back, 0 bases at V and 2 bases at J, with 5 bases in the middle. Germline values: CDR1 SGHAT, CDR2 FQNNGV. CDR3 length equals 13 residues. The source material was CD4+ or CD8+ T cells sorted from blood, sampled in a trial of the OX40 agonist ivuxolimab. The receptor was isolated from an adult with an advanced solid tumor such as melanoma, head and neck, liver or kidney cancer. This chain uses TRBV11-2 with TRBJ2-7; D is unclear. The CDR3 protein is CASSLDRAYEQYF. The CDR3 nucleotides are TGTGCCAGCAGCTTAGACAGAGCCTACGAGCAGTACTTC. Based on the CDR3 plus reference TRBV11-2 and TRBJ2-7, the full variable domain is EAGVAQSPRYKIIEKRQSVAFWCNPISGHATLYWYQQILGQGPKLLIQFQNNGVVDDSQLPKDRFSAERLKGVDSTLKIQPAKLEDSAVYLCASSLDRAYEQYFGPGTRLTVT.